By sample fraction, the clone carrying this T cell receptor (beta chain) is medium-sized. V dropped 4 bases and J dropped 0; count of bases not matched to a gene: 18. The CDR3 is 20 amino acids. CDR1 and CDR2 from the germline V gene are LNHDA and SQIVND (reference sequence). This specimen belongs to a study of OX40 agonist ivuxolimab in advanced cancers. Repertoires were generated with immunoSEQ multiplex PCR, while TCRdb's copy carries only in-frame clones and drops some. The sample holds around 25,000 clones, approximately 90% seen once. This sequence was found in an adult with an advanced solid tumor such as melanoma, head and neck, liver or kidney cancer. The specimen was CD4+ or CD8+ T cells sorted from blood, collected in a trial of the OX40 agonist ivuxolimab. This rearrangement joins TRBV19 to TRBJ1-5; TRBD1 matches at 7 bases. The chain's CDR3 is CASSTPRRDRWSYSNQPQHF. The CDR3 coding sequence is TGTGCCAGTAGTACCCCCAGGCGGGACAGATGGTCGTATAGCAATCAGCCCCAGCATTTT.